This is a list of T cell receptor beta chains from one sample in a study of blood T cell repertoires in COVID-19. The assay was immunoSEQ multiplex PCR, and TCRdb's table has in-frame clones only and misses some. The table includes fewer than 200,000 clones, approximately 86% detected once. Sequencing was done on a sample of peripheral blood. These receptors were taken from a man aged 50-60 years with active or convalescent COVID-19. Each CDR3 is given with its conserved first and last residue. Fields, in order: clone size, CDR3 length, J gene, D gene, V gene, CDR3 protein, CDR3 DNA. A D gene is named only where the DNA matches it firmly. Clone sizes are given selectively: once, few, many, or a class where the clone is expanded.

- | 14 | TRBJ2-5 | - | TRBV2 | CASSDRDKQETQYF | TGTGCCAGCAGCGACCGGGACAAACAAGAGACCCAGTACTTC
- | 14 | TRBJ1-1 | - | TRBV18 | CASSPLGIPHEAFF | TGTGCCAGCTCACCCCTCGGGATACCACACGAAGCTTTCTTT
- | 15 | TRBJ2-1 | TRBD1 | TRBV27 | CASSDPGQPPNEQFF | TGTGCCAGCAGTGATCCGGGACAGCCACCCAATGAGCAGTTCTTC
- | 13 | TRBJ1-2 | - | TRBV30 | CARTGGLRYGYTF | TGTGCCCGAACCGGGGGTTTGAGGTATGGCTACACCTTC
- | 15 | TRBJ2-2 | TRBD1 | TRBV5-1 | CASREGTGNTGELFF | TGCGCCAGCAGAGAAGGGACAGGGAACACCGGGGAGCTGTTTTTT
- | 15 | TRBJ1-5 | TRBD1 | TRBV5-1 | CASSTTGTGNQPQHF | TGCGCCAGCAGCACCACCGGGACAGGGAACCAGCCCCAGCATTTT
- | 15 | TRBJ2-2 | TRBD1 | TRBV5-4 | CASSTGQPNTGELFF | TGTGCCAGCAGCACGGGACAGCCGAACACCGGGGAGCTGTTTTTT
- | 14 | TRBJ2-5 | TRBD1 | TRBV6-5 | CASSSGQGVETQYF | TGTGCCAGCAGCTCCGGACAGGGGGTTGAGACCCAGTACTTC
- | 15 | TRBJ2-7 | TRBD2 | TRBV10-2 | CASSGGVAGGNEQYF | TGCGCCAGCAGTGGAGGGGTAGCGGGAGGAAACGAGCAGTACTTC
- | 16 | TRBJ1-3 | - | TRBV21-1 | CASSPCITPSGNTIYF | TGTGCCAGCAGCCCCTGCATCACACCCTCTGGAAACACCATATATTTT
- | 13 | TRBJ2-7 | - | TRBV12-3/TRBV12-4 | CASSPGVAYEQYF | TGTGCCAGCAGTCCCGGGGTAGCCTACGAGCAGTACTTC
many | 14 | TRBJ2-7 | - | TRBV14 | CASSQGITTYEQYF | TGTGCCAGCAGCCAAGGTATCACTACCTACGAGCAGTACTTC
- | 16 | TRBJ2-2 | TRBD2 | TRBV5-4 | CASSYGLAGDTGELFF | TGTGCCAGCAGCTACGGACTAGCGGGGGACACCGGGGAGCTGTTTTTT
- | 14 | TRBJ2-1 | TRBD1 | TRBV30 | CACSTGTARNEQFF | TGTGCCTGTTCGACCGGGACAGCGCGGAATGAGCAGTTCTTC
few | 15 | TRBJ2-1 | - | TRBV7-3 | CASSTWAGSANEQFF | TGTGCCAGCAGCACCTGGGCGGGGAGTGCCAATGAGCAGTTCTTC
- | 17 | TRBJ2-7 | TRBD1 | TRBV6-2/TRBV6-3 | CASSYPIMGQGAYEQYF | TGTGCCAGCAGTTACCCGATTATGGGACAGGGGGCCTACGAGCAGTACTTC
- | 17 | TRBJ2-7 | TRBD1 | TRBV29-1 | CSARTILPGQGSGEQYF | TGCAGCGCCCGCACGATTCTACCGGGACAGGGCTCGGGCGAGCAGTACTTC
- | 12 | TRBJ2-5 | - | TRBV19 | CAAGGREETQYF | TGTGCCGCAGGGGGGCGCGAAGAGACCCAGTACTTC
- | 15 | TRBJ1-1 | - | TRBV18 | CASSPQAGQDTEAFF | TGTGCCAGCTCACCACAGGCAGGGCAAGACACTGAAGCTTTCTTT
- | 15 | TRBJ2-3 | TRBD1 | TRBV2 | CASRGTGGEVDTQYF | TGTGCCAGCAGGGGGACAGGGGGCGAGGTAGATACGCAGTATTTT
few | 18 | TRBJ2-5 | TRBD1 | TRBV6-2/TRBV6-3 | CASSPPYLLPGQAKTQYF | TGTGCCAGCAGTCCCCCATACCTCCTACCGGGACAGGCGAAGACCCAGTACTTC
- | 17 | TRBJ2-4 | TRBD2 | TRBV6-1 | CASSEMLAGLAKNIQYF | TGTGCCAGCAGTGAAATGCTAGCGGGTCTAGCCAAAAACATTCAGTACTTC
- | 15 | TRBJ1-5 | TRBD1 | TRBV6-5 | CASRPSGGYNQPQHF | TGTGCCAGCAGACCATCAGGGGGATACAATCAGCCCCAGCATTTT
- | 16 | TRBJ1-6 | - | TRBV13 | CASSFTGSSYNSPLHF | TGTGCCAGCAGCTTTACAGGAAGCTCCTATAATTCACCCCTCCACTTT
- | 18 | TRBJ1-4 | TRBD1 | TRBV27 | CASSLSAFPGQGTEKLFF | TGTGCCAGCAGTTTATCTGCGTTCCCGGGACAGGGTACGGAAAAACTGTTTTTT
- | 14 | TRBJ1-4 | - | TRBV27 | CATRTGGTNEKLFF | TGTGCCACCAGAACTGGCGGAACTAATGAAAAACTGTTTTTT
- | 15 | TRBJ2-7 | TRBD1 | TRBV5-4 | CASSSRTGETYEQYF | TGTGCCAGCAGCTCTCGGACAGGCGAAACCTACGAGCAGTACTTC
- | 15 | TRBJ2-7 | - | TRBV5-5 | CASSEPYHNFYEQYF | TGTGCCAGCAGCGAGCCATACCATAATTTTTACGAGCAGTACTTC
- | 15 | TRBJ1-4 | - | TRBV29-1 | CSVDGGAGANEKLFF | TGCAGCGTTGACGGGGGGGCGGGGGCTAATGAAAAACTGTTTTTT
- | 16 | TRBJ2-3 | TRBD2 | TRBV18 | CASSSSGRAPGDTQYF | TGTGCCAGCTCATCTAGCGGGAGGGCCCCCGGAGATACGCAGTATTTT
- | 12 | TRBJ1-4 | - | TRBV3-1/TRBV3-2 | CASSQREEKLFF | TGTGCCAGCAGCCAACGAGAGGAAAAACTGTTTTTT
- | 11 | TRBJ1-3 | - | TRBV30 | CAWSRGNTIYF | TGTGCCTGGTCTAGGGGAAACACCATATATTTT
- | 15 | TRBJ1-5 | TRBD1 | TRBV7-2 | CASSLTGGFNQPQHF | TGTGCCAGCAGCTTAACAGGGGGCTTCAATCAGCCCCAGCATTTT
- | 16 | TRBJ2-3 | TRBD2 | TRBV2 | CASSRTSGIGTDTQYF | TGTGCCAGCAGCAGGACTAGCGGGATCGGCACAGATACGCAGTATTTT
once | 13 | TRBJ1-4 | - | TRBV18 | CASSPGLNEKLFF | TGTGCCAGCTCACCGGGACTTAATGAAAAACTGTTTTTT
- | 17 | TRBJ2-6 | - | TRBV7-7 | CASSLGTAGAGANVLTF | TGTGCCAGCAGCTTGGGAACTGCAGGGGCTGGGGCCAACGTCCTGACTTTC
- | 15 | TRBJ1-4 | - | TRBV2 | CASSETMAGNEKLFF | TGTGCCAGCAGCGAAACTATGGCGGGGAATGAAAAACTGTTTTTT
- | 14 | TRBJ2-3 | TRBD1 | TRBV2 | CASSGQGVADTQYF | TGTGCCAGCAGTGGGCAGGGGGTGGCAGATACGCAGTATTTT
- | 12 | TRBJ1-2 | TRBD1 | TRBV12-3/TRBV12-4 | CATQDRVGGYTF | TGTGCCACCCAGGACAGGGTCGGAGGCTACACCTTC
- | 19 | TRBJ2-3 | TRBD2 | TRBV7-6 | CASTEGVGKRTSRTDTQYF | TGTGCCAGCACCGAGGGGGTGGGAAAAAGGACTAGCAGGACAGATACGCAGTATTTT
- | 12 | TRBJ2-7 | - | TRBV2 | CASSVNSYEQYF | TGTGCCAGCAGTGTAAACAGCTACGAGCAGTACTTC
- | 14 | TRBJ1-1 | - | TRBV28 | CASSPPGGRPEAFF | TGTGCCAGCAGTCCGCCGGGGGGCCGCCCCGAAGCTTTCTTT
- | 13 | TRBJ1-2 | - | TRBV29-1 | CSVMTGPRYGYTF | TGCAGCGTTATGACAGGTCCTAGGTATGGCTACACCTTC
- | 15 | TRBJ1-6 | TRBD1 | TRBV5-1 | CASSSVGTGDSPLHF | TGCGCCAGCAGCTCAGTTGGGACAGGGGATTCACCCCTCCACTTT
- | 16 | TRBJ2-2 | TRBD2 | TRBV29-1 | CSVEGLAGGPTGELFF | TGCAGCGTTGAAGGCCTAGCGGGGGGCCCTACCGGGGAGCTGTTTTTT
- | 15 | TRBJ1-2 | TRBD1 | TRBV3-1/TRBV3-2 | CASSQLAGTGDGYTF | TGTGCCAGCAGCCAGCTAGCCGGGACAGGCGATGGCTACACCTTC
- | 16 | TRBJ2-2 | TRBD1 | TRBV6-2/TRBV6-3 | CASSPLTGFDTGELFF | TGTGCCAGCAGTCCCCTGACAGGGTTTGACACCGGGGAGCTGTTTTTT
- | 16 | TRBJ1-5 | - | TRBV5-5 | CASSPDYGMFNQPQHF | TGTGCCAGCAGCCCGGATTACGGGATGTTTAATCAGCCCCAGCATTTT
- | 13 | TRBJ2-7 | TRBD1 | TRBV28 | CASKWTGGSEQYF | TGTGCCAGCAAGTGGACAGGGGGATCCGAGCAGTACTTC
- | 15 | TRBJ1-4 | - | TRBV3-1/TRBV3-2 | CASSQGTDFNEKLFF | TGTGCCAGCAGCCAAGGGACAGACTTTAATGAAAAACTGTTTTTT
- | 15 | TRBJ2-5 | TRBD2 | TRBV7-2 | CASSLIRGGQETQYF | TGTGCCAGCAGCCTTATCCGCGGGGGACAAGAGACCCAGTACTTC
- | 15 | TRBJ1-2 | - | TRBV5-1 | CASSPRRGGNYGYTF | TGCGCCAGCAGTCCCCGACGGGGAGGCAACTATGGCTACACCTTC
- | 12 | TRBJ2-5 | TRBD2 | TRBV3-1/TRBV3-2 | CASRAGGETQYF | TGTGCCAGCCGCGCGGGAGGGGAGACCCAGTACTTC
- | 14 | TRBJ2-1 | - | TRBV9 | CASSVGTSYNEQFF | TGTGCCAGCAGCGTTGGGACAAGCTACAATGAGCAGTTCTTC
- | 15 | TRBJ1-1 | - | TRBV7-2 | CASSSHLGGRTEAFF | TGTGCCAGCAGTTCCCACCTGGGGGGGCGCACTGAAGCTTTCTTT
- | 17 | TRBJ2-5 | TRBD2 | TRBV24-1 | CATSDPGLAGSQETQYF | TGTGCCACCAGTGATCCGGGACTAGCGGGAAGCCAAGAGACCCAGTACTTC
- | 13 | TRBJ1-3 | - | TRBV5-1 | CASSSLPGNTIYF | TGCGCCAGCAGCTCCCTCCCTGGAAACACCATATATTTT